The subject of this entry is one TCR beta chain. The target antigen is unknown. TCRdb's copy holds only in-frame clones and misses some; the assay was immunoSEQ multiplex PCR. This sample has about 270,000 clones, with roughly 93% found just once. The data originate from a study of T cell responses to AZD1222 COVID-19 vaccine. Study-level findings and limits: Regions 160-218 and 743-854 held dominance among vaccine-associated CD4 TCRs, which spanned spike.

This CDR3 region has 14 residues. V trimming: 5 bases; J trimming: 5 bases; junction bases outside the gene matches: 7. CDR1 is SNHLY and CDR2 is FYNNEI in the germline V gene. The clonotype originates from an adult who received the AZD1222 COVID-19 vaccine. Specimen: peripheral blood, collected 28 days after the second AZD1222 dose. The chain joins TRBV2 to TRBJ2-7; 9 positions agree with TRBD1. This chain's CDR3 is CASSIRQGVDEQYF. CDR3 DNA: TGTGCCAGCAGTATTCGACAGGGGGTGGACGAGCAGTACTTC.